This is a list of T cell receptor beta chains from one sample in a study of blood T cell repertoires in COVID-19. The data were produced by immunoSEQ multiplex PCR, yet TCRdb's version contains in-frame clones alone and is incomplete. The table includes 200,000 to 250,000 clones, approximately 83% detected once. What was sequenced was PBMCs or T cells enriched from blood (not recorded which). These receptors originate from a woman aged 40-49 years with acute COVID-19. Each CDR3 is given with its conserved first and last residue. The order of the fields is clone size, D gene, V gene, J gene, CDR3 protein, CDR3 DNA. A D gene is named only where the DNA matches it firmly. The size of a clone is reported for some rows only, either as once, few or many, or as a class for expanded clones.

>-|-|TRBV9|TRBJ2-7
CASSVASSYEQYF
TGTGCCAGCAGCGTAGCCTCCTCCTACGAGCAGTACTTC
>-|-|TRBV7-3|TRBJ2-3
CASSLTLGSDTQYF
TGTGCCAGCAGCTTAACCCTAGGATCAGATACGCAGTATTTT
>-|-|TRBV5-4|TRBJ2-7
CASSAGLASSYEQYF
TGTGCCAGCAGCGCGGGACTGGCAAGCTCCTACGAGCAGTACTTC
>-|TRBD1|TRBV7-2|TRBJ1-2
CASSLAPWNRGRGYTF
TGTGCCAGCAGCTTAGCCCCCTGGAACAGGGGGAGAGGCTACACCTTC
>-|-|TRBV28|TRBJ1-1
CASTGGTREAFF
TGTGCCAGCACCGGGGGTACTCGGGAAGCTTTCTTT
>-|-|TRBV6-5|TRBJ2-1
CASSYSKLRSYNEQFF
TGTGCCAGCAGTTACTCGAAATTGAGAAGCTACAATGAGCAGTTCTTC
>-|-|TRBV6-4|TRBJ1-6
CARDCSYNSPLHF
TGTGCTAGGGACTGCTCCTATAATTCACCCCTCCACTTT
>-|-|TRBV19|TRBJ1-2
CASAVDQLGYGYTF
TGTGCCAGTGCGGTGGATCAGCTGGGCTATGGCTACACCTTC
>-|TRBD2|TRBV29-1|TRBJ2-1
CSVDTGTSFYNEQFF
TGCAGCGTAGACACCGGGACTAGCTTCTACAATGAGCAGTTCTTC
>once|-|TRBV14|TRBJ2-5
CASSPIMRDSETQYF
TGTGCCAGCAGCCCCATTATGAGGGATTCAGAGACCCAGTACTTC
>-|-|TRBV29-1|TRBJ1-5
CSVGQGYNQPQHF
TGCAGCGTTGGGCAGGGCTATAATCAGCCCCAGCATTTT
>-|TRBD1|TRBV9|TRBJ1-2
CASSPAPGTDYGYTF
TGTGCCAGCAGCCCCGCGCCCGGGACAGACTATGGCTACACCTTC
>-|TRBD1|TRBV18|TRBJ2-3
CASSVGTGYADTQYF
TGTGCCAGCTCGGTTGGGACAGGCTACGCAGATACGCAGTATTTT
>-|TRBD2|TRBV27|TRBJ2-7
CASSLQGGSYEQYF
TGTGCCAGCAGTTTACAGGGCGGGAGCTACGAGCAGTACTTC
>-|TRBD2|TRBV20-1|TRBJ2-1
CSASVSGRAANEQFF
TGCAGTGCTAGTGTTAGCGGGAGGGCCGCAAATGAGCAGTTCTTC
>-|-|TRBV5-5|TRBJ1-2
CASSLVLTGHQGGYTF
TGTGCCAGCAGCTTGGTACTAACAGGGCATCAAGGTGGCTACACCTTC
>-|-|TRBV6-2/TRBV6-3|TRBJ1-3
CASSYGGNTIYF
TGTGCCAGCAGTTACGGCGGAAACACCATATATTTT
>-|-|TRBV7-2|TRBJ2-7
CASSLGRAGPLPGTYEQYF
TGTGCCAGCAGCTTAGGGAGGGCAGGGCCCCTCCCAGGGACCTACGAGCAGTACTTC
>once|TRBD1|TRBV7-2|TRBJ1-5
CASSPRGTGWNQPQHF
TGTGCCAGCAGCCCGCGAGGGACAGGGTGGAATCAGCCCCAGCATTTT
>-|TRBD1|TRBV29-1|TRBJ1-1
CSVERQGSTEAFF
TGCAGCGTTGAAAGACAGGGAAGTACTGAAGCTTTCTTT
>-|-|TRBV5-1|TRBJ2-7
CASSDAGSSYEQYF
TGCGCCAGCAGCGATGCCGGTAGCTCCTACGAGCAGTACTTC
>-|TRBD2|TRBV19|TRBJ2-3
CASSILGTRTDTQYF
TGTGCCAGTAGTATCCTTGGGACTAGGACAGATACGCAGTATTTT
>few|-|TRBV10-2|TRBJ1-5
CASSELLGQPQHF
TGCGCCAGCAGTGAACTGCTAGGTCAGCCCCAGCATTTT
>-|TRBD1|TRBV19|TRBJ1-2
CASSNAFRDRAYGYTF
TGTGCCAGTAGTAACGCATTTAGGGACAGGGCCTATGGCTACACCTTC
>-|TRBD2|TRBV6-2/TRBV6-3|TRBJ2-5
CASSSLRAGGVETQYF
TGTGCCAGCAGTTCCCTAAGGGCGGGAGGGGTAGAGACCCAGTACTTC
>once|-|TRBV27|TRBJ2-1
CASSTTPYNEQFF
TGTGCCAGCAGTACCACACCCTACAATGAGCAGTTCTTC
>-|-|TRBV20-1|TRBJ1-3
CSANDGRGNTIYF
TGCAGTGCTAATGACGGCAGGGGAAACACCATATATTTT
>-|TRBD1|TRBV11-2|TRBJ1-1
CASSFSGQGRTEAFF
TGTGCCAGCAGCTTCTCCGGACAGGGGAGGACTGAAGCTTTCTTT
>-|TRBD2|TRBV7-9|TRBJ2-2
CASSAGVGNTGELFF
TGTGCCAGTTCAGCGGGAGTCGGTAACACCGGGGAGCTGTTTTTT
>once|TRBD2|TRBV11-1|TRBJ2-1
CASSPLPGLDSDEQFF
TGTGCCAGCAGCCCTCTCCCTGGACTAGATAGCGATGAGCAGTTCTTC
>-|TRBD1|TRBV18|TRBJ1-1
CASHQSRHRQGNTEAFF
TGTGCCAGCCACCAGTCGCGCCATAGACAGGGAAACACTGAAGCTTTCTTT
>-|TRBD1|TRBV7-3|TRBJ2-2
CASSPNRGGTGELFF
TGTGCCAGCAGCCCCAACAGGGGCGGGACCGGGGAGCTGTTTTTT
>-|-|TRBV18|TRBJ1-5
CASSPAPGSGDQPQHF
TGTGCCAGCTCACCCGCACCAGGGTCTGGAGATCAGCCCCAGCATTTT
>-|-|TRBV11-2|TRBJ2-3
CASSLDFPLPADTQYF
TGTGCCAGCAGCTTAGATTTCCCGTTACCAGCAGATACGCAGTATTTT
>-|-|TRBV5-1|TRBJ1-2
CASSPGHATSSNYGYTF
TGCGCCAGCAGCCCGGGACACGCCACCTCATCCAACTATGGCTACACCTTC
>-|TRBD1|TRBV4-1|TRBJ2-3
CASSATGTAISTDTQYF
TGCGCCAGCAGCGCGACCGGGACAGCGATTAGCACAGATACGCAGTATTTT
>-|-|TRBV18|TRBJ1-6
CASSSGQNSPLHF
TGTGCCAGCTCATCAGGGCAGAATTCACCCCTCCACTTT
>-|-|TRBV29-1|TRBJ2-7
CSVDRVEGEQYF
TGCAGCGTTGACAGGGTCGAAGGCGAGCAGTACTTC
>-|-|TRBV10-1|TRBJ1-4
CASSRGPSPYAEKLFF
TGCGCCAGCAGCCGAGGGCCCAGTCCCTATGCCGAAAAACTGTTTTTT
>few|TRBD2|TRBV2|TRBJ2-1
CASSEAGRGAGGHSSYNEQFF
TGTGCCAGCAGTGAAGCGGGGAGGGGAGCGGGAGGCCATAGCTCCTACAATGAGCAGTTCTTC
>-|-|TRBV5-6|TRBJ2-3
CASSLAGWARGTDTQYF
TGTGCCAGCAGCTTGGCGGGGTGGGCCCGCGGCACAGATACGCAGTATTTT
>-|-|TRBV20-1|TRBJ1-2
CSAPYFYGYTF
TGCAGTGCTCCCTATTTCTATGGCTACACCTTC
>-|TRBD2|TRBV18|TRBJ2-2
CASSPRLAGGPKSGELFF
TGTGCCAGCTCACCACGGCTAGCGGGAGGGCCTAAGTCCGGGGAGCTGTTTTTT
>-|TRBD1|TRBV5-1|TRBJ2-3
CASSFGQGNTDTQYF
TGCGCCAGCAGCTTTGGACAGGGAAACACAGATACGCAGTATTTT
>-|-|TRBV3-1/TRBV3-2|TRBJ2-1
CASSQGRSRYNEQFF
TGTGCCAGCAGCCAAGGGCGGAGCCGCTACAATGAGCAGTTCTTC
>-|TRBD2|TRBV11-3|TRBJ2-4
CASSLGEGQSVGNIQYF
TGTGCCAGCAGCTTAGGGGAGGGGCAGTCGGTGGGGAACATTCAGTACTTC
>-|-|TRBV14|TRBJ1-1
CASSQRAGAGEAFF
TGTGCCAGCAGCCAGAGGGCGGGGGCTGGCGAAGCTTTCTTT
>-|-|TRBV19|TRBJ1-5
CASSIGQQPQHF
TGTGCCAGTAGTATAGGTCAGCAGCCCCAGCATTTT
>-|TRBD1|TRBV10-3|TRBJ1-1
CATTRLRQGFLNTEAFF
TGTGCCACCACACGCCTTAGACAGGGTTTTTTGAACACTGAAGCTTTCTTT
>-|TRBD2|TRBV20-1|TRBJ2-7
CSASTPKGGTFQYF
TGCAGTGCTAGTACCCCCAAGGGAGGGACTTTTCAGTACTTC